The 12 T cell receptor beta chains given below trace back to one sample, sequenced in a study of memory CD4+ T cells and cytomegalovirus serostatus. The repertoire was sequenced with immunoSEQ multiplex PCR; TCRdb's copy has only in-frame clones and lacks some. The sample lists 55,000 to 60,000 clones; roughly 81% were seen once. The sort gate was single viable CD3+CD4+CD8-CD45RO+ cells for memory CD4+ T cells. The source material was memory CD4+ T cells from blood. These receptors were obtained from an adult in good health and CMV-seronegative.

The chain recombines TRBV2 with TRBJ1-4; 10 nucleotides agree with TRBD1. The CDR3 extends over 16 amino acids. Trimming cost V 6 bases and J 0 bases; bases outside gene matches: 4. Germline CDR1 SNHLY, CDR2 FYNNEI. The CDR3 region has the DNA TGTGCCAGCAGGACAGGGGGCATGACAACTAATGAAAAACTGTTTTTT. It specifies CASRTGGMTTNEKLFF.

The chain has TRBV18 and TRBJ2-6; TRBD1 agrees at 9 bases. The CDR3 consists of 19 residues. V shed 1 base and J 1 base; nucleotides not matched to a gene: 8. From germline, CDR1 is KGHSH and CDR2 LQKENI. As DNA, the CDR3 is TGTGCCAGCTCACCACGGGACAGGGAATTTTGGTCTGGGGCCAACGTCCTGACTTTC. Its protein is CASSPRDREFWSGANVLTF.

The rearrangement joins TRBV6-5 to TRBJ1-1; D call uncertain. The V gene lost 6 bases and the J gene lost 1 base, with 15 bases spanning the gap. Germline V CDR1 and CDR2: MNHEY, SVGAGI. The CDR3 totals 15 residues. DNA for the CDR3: TGTGCCAGCAGCTCCCCAGCAGGCGAGAACACTGAAGCTTTCTTT. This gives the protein CASSSPAGENTEAFF.

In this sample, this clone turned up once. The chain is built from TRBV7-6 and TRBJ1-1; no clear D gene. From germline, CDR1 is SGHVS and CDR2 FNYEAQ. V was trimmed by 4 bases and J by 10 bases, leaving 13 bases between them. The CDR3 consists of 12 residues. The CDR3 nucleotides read TGTGCCAGCAGCTCTATCCGTAGCTCAGCTTTCTTT. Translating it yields CASSSIRSSAFF.

Here the CDR3 DNA reads TGTGCCACCAGCAGAGGGAACCTCGGCGCAGATACGCAGTATTTT. Its translation: CATSRGNLGADTQYF. The V call is TRBV15, the J call TRBJ2-3, with unresolved D. This CDR3 contains 15 residues. The V and J ends lost 1 base and 4 bases respectively, with 12 bases between them. Germline V gene lookup returns CDR1 LNHNV and CDR2 YYDKDF (reference sequence).

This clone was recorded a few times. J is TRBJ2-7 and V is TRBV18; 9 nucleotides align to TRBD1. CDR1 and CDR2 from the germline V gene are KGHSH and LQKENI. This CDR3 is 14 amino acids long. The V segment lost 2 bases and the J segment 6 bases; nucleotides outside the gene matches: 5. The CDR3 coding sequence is TGTGCCAGCTCACCAGGGACAGGGCTGGTCGAGCAGTACTTC. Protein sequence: CASSPGTGLVEQYF.

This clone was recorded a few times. The CDR3 DNA reads as TGTGCCAGCATGGAAGAGACCCAGTACTTC. Translation: CASMEETQYF. This sequence joins TRBV28 and TRBJ2-5; D is ambiguous. The CDR3 sequence is 10 residues long. The V end lost 7 bases, the J end lost 3 bases, and 3 bases lay between the germline ends. The germline V gene has CDR1 MDHEN and CDR2 SYDVKM.

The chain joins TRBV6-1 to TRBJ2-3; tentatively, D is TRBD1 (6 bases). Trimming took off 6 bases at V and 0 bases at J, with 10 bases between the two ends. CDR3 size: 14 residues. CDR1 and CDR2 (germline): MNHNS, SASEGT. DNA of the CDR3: TGTGCCAGCAGCCGGACAGCTAGCACAGATACGCAGTATTTT. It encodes CASSRTASTDTQYF.

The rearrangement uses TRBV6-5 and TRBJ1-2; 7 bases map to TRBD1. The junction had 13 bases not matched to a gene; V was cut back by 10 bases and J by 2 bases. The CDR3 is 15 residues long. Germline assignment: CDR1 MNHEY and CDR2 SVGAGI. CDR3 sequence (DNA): TGTGCCACCCAAGGGACAGTCGACAGGAACTATGGCTACACCTTC. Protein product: CATQGTVDRNYGYTF.

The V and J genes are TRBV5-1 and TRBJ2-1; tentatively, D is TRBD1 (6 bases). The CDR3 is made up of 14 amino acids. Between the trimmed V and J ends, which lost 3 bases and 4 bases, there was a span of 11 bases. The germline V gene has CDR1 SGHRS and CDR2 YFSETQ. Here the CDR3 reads CASSSRDKYNEQFF. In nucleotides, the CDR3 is TGCGCCAGCAGCTCCAGGGACAAATACAATGAGCAGTTCTTC.

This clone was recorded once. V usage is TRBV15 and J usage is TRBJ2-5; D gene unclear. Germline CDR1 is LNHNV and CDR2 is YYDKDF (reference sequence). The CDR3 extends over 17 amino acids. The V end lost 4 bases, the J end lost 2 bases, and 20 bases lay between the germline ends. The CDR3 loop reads CATSNFKLADLQETQYF. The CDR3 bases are TGTGCCACCAGCAATTTTAAGTTGGCAGACTTACAAGAGACCCAGTACTTC.

CDR3 in DNA: TGTGCCACCAGCAGAGATCAACAGCTCAATGAAAAACTGTTTTTT. Residues: CATSRDQQLNEKLFF. V gene TRBV15 combines with J gene TRBJ1-4; D call uncertain. Germline V gene data show CDR1 as LNHNV and CDR2 as YYDKDF (reference sequence). The CDR3 has 15 residues. V was shortened by 0 bases and J by 5 bases, with 10 bases between the two germline ends.